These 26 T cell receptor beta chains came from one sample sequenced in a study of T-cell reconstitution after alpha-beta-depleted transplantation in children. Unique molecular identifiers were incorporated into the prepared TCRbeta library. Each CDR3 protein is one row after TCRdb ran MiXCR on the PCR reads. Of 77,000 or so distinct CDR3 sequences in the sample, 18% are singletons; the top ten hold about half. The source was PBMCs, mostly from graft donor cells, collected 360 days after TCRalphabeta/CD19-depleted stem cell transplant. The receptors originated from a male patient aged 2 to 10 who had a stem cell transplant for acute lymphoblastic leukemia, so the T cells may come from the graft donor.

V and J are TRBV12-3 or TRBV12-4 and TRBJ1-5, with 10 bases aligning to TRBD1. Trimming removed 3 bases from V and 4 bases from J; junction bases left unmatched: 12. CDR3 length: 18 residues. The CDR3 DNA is TGTGCCAGCAGTTTCTCTCGGACAGGGGGAAGAGGGAATCAGCCCCAGCATTTT. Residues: CASSFSRTGGRGNQPQHF.

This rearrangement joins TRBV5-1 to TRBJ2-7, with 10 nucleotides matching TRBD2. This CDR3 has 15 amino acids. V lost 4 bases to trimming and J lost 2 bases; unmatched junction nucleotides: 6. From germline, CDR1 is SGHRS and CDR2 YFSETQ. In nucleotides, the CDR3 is TGCGCCAGCAGCGTTCGACTAGCGGGCGCCTACGAGCAGTACTTC. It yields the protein CASSVRLAGAYEQYF.

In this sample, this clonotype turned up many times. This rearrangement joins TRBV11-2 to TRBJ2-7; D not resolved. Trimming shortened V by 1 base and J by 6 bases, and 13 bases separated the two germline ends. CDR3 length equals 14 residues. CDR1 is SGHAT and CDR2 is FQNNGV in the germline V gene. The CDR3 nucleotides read TGTGCCAGCAGCTTAGGACCATCATCTGGCGAGCAGTACTTC. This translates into CASSLGPSSGEQYF.

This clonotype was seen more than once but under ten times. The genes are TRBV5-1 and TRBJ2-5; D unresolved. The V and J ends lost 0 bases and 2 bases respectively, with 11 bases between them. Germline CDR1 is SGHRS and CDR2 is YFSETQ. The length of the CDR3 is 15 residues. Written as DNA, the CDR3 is TGCGCCAGCAGCTTGGAGAGGTGGGATCAAGAGACCCAGTACTTC. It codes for CASSLERWDQETQYF.

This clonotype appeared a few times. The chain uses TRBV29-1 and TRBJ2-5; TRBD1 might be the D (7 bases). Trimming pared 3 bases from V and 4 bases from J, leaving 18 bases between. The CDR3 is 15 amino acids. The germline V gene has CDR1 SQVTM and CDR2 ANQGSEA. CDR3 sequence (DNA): TGCAGCGTTGAGAGGGTGCGGGGACAGACAGAGACCCAGTACTTC. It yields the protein CSVERVRGQTETQYF.

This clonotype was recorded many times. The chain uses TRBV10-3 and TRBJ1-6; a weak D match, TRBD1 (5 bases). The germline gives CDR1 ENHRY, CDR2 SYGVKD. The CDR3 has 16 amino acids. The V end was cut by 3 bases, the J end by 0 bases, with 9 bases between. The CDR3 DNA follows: TGTGCCATCAGTGAACCAGGGAGCTCCTATAATTCACCCCTCCACTTT. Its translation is CAISEPGSSYNSPLHF.

CDR3 in amino acids: CASSPGTPNTEAFF. CDR3 DNA sequence: TGTGCCAGCAGCCCCGGGACACCGAACACTGAAGCTTTCTTT. The chain employs TRBV7-9 and TRBJ1-1; weak D call: TRBD1 (6 bases). Trimming took off 5 bases at V and 1 base at J, with 11 bases between the two ends. From germline, CDR1 is SEHNR and CDR2 FQNEAQ (reference sequence). CDR3 size: 14 residues.

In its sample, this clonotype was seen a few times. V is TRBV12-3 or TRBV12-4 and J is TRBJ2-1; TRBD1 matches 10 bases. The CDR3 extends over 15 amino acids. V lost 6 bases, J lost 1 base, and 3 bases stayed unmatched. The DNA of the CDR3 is TGTGCCAGCAGGTGGGACAGGGGATCCTACAATGAGCAGTTCTTC. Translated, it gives CASRWDRGSYNEQFF.

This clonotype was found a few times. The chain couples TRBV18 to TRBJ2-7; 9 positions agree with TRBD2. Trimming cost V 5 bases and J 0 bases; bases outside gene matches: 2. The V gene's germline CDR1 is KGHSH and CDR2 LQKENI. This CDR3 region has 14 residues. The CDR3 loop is CASSDSGSSYEQYF. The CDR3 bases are TGTGCCAGCTCAGATAGCGGGAGCTCCTACGAGCAGTACTTC.

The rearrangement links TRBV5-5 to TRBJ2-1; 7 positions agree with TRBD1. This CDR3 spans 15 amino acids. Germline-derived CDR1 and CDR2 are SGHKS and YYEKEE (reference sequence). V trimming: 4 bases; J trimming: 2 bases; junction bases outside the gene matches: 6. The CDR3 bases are TGTGCCAGCAGCGATCGACAGGGCCCCTACAATGAGCAGTTCTTC. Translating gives CASSDRQGPYNEQFF.

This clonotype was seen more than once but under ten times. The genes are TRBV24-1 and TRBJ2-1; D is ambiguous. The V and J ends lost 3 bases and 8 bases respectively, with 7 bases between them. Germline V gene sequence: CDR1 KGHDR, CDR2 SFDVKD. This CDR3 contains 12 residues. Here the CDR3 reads CATSDPLDEQFF. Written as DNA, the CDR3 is TGTGCCACCAGTGATCCGCTGGATGAGCAGTTCTTC.

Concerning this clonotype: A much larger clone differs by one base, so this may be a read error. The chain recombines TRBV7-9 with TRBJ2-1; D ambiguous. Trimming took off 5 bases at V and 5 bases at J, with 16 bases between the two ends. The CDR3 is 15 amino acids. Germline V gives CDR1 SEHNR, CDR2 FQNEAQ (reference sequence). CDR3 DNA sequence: TGTGCCAGCAGCGGCAAGACCGGGCTCCACAATGAGCAGTTCTTC. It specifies CASSGKTGLHNEQFF. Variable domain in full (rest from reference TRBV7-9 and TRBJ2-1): DTGVSQNPRHKITKRGQNVTFRCDPISEHNRLYWYRQTLGQGPEFLTYFQNEAQLEKSRLLSDRFSAERPKGSFSTLEIQRTEQGDSAMYLCASSGKTGLHNEQFFGPGTRLTVL.

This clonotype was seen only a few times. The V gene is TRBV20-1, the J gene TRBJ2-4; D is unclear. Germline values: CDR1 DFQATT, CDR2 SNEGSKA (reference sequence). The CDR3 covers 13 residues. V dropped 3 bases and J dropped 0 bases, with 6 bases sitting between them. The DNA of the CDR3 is TGCAGTGCTAGTGGGATAGCCAAAAACATTCAGTACTTC. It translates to CSASGIAKNIQYF.

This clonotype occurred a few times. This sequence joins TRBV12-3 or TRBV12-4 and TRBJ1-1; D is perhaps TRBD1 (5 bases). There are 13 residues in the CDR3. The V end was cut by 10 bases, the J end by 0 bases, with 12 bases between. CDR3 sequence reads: CATSAGVNTEAFF. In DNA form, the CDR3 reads TGTGCCACCTCCGCGGGGGTGAACACTGAAGCTTTCTTT.

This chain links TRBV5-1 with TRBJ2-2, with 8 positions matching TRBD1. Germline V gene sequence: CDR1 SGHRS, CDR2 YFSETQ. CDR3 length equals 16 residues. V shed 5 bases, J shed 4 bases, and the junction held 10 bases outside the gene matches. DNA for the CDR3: TGCGCCAGCAGGGGGCCAGGGGGCGTAGGCACCGGGGAGCTGTTTTTT. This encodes CASRGPGGVGTGELFF.

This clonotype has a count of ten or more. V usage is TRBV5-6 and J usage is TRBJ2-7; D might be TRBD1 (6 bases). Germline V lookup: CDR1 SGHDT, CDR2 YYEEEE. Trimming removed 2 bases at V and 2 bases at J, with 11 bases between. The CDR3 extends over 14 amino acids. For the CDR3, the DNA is TGTGCCAGCAGCTTCCTTCAGGGGACCTACGAGCAGTACTTC. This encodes CASSFLQGTYEQYF.

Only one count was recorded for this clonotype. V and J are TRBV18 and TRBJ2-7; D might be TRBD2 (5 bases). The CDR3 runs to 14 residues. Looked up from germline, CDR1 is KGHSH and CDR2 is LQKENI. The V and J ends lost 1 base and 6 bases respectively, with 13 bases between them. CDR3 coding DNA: TGTGCCAGCTCACCACAAGGGCTAGCCTCCGAGCAGTACTTC. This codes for CASSPQGLASEQYF.

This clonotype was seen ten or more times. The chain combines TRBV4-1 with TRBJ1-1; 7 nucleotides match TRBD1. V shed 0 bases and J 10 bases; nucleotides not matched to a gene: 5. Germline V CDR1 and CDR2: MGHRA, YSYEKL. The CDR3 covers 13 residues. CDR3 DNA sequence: TGCGCCAGCAGCCAAGATGTCAGGGGGACAGCTTTCTTT. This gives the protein CASSQDVRGTAFF.

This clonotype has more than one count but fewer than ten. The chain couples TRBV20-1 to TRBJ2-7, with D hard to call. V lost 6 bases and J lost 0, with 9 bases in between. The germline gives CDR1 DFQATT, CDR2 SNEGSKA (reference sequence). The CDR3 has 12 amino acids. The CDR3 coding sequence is TGCAGTGCGTCGGAGTCCTCCTACGAGCAGTACTTC. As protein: CSASESSYEQYF.

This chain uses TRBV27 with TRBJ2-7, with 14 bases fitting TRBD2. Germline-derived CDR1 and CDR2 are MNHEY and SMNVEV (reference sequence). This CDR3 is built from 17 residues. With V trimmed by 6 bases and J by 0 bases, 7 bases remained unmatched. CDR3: CASSRTSGRRVSYEQYF. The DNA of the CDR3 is TGTGCCAGCAGCAGGACTAGCGGGAGGAGGGTCTCCTACGAGCAGTACTTC.

DNA of the CDR3: TGTGCCAGCAGCGTAGTTGCGGATTATAATTCACCCCTCCACTTT. Amino acid sequence: CASSVVADYNSPLHF. V gene TRBV9 combines with J gene TRBJ1-6; no definite D call. V was cut by 0 bases and J by 4 bases, with 8 bases left in between. CDR3 size: 15 residues. CDR1 and CDR2 from the germline V gene are SGDLS and YYNGEE. Combining the CDR3 with reference TRBV9 and TRBJ1-6 gives the whole variable domain DSGVTQTPKHLITATGQRVTLRCSPRSGDLSVYWYQQSLDQGLQFLIQYYNGEERAKGNILERFSAQQFPDLHSELNLSSLELGDSALYFCASSVVADYNSPLHFGNGTRLTVT.

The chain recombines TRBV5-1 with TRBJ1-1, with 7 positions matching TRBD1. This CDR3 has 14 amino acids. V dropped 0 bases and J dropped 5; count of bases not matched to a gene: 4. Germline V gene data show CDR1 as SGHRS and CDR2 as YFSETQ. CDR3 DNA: TGCGCCAGCAGCTTGGACAGGGGCCGGACTGAAGCTTTCTTT. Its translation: CASSLDRGRTEAFF.

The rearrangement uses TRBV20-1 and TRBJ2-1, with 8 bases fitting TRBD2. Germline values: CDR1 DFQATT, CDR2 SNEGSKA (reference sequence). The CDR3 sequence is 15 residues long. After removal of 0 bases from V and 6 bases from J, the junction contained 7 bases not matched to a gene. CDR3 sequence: CSARDAGGPLNEQFF. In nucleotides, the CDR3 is TGCAGTGCTAGAGACGCGGGAGGCCCTCTCAATGAGCAGTTCTTC.

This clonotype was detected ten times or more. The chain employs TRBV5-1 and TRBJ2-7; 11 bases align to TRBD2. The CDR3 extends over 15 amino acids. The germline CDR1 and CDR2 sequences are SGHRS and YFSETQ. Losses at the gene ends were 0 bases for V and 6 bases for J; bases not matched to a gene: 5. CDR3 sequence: CASSLVLAGVREQYF. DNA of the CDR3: TGCGCCAGCAGCTTGGTACTAGCGGGAGTCCGCGAGCAGTACTTC.

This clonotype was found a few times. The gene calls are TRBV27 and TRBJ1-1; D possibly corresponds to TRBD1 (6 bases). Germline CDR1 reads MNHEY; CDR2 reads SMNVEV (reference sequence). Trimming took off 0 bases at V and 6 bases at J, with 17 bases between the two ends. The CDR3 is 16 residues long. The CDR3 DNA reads TGTGCCAGCAGTTTATCGGGGGGGGCCCTGATCGCTGAAGCTTTCTTT. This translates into CASSLSGGALIAEAFF.

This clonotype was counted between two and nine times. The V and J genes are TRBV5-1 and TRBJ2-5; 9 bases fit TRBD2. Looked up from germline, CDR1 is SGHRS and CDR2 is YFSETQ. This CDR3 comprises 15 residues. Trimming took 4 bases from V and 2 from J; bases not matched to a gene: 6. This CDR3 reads CASSPRTSEQETQYF. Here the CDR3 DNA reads TGCGCCAGCAGCCCGCGGACTAGCGAACAAGAGACCCAGTACTTC.